The 9 T cell receptor beta chains listed next were all sequenced from one sample in a study of T cells in Graves' hyperthyroidism and ophthalmopathy. Amplified TCR beta CDR3 regions derived from RNA transcripts. The primer set for the first-round RT-PCR of the TCR CDR3 was HTBI. Using its own MiXCR run on the multiplex PCR reads, TCRdb lists one record per CDR3 protein. The repertoire includes a few hundred thousand distinct CDR3 sequences, 15% to 19% of them detected once, and under 8% sits in the top ten. The sample comprised blood. These receptors were collected from a woman aged 30 to 39 with Graves' hyperthyroidism.

This clonotype has ten or more counts. V is TRBV5-6 and J is TRBJ2-7, with TRBD2 matching over 9 bases. The V gene's germline CDR1 is SGHDT and CDR2 YYEEEE. The CDR3 is made up of 15 amino acids. Trimming removed 4 bases from V and 2 bases from J; junction bases left unmatched: 7. The DNA for the CDR3 is TGTGCCAGCAGCAGATCGACTAGCGGCACCTACGAGCAGTACTTC. Translating it yields CASSRSTSGTYEQYF.

In this sample, this clonotype turned up many times. The CDR3 DNA follows: TGTGCCAGCAGTCCCCGGGCGCGGGAGATAAATGAGCAGTTCTTC. Translation: CASSPRAREINEQFF. V usage is TRBV2 and J usage is TRBJ2-1; 7 bases line up with TRBD2. The CDR3 runs to 15 residues. The germline V gene encodes CDR1 SNHLY and CDR2 FYNNEI. Trimming cost V 5 bases and J 7 bases; bases outside gene matches: 11.

The table lists this clonotype with many counts. The chain carries TRBV10-3 and TRBJ1-2, with TRBD1 matching over 7 bases. V was clipped by 6 bases and J by 2 bases; unmatched bases: 3. This CDR3 contains 13 residues. CDR1 and CDR2 (germline): ENHRY, SYGVKD. The CDR3 sequence is CAIRGTENYGYTF. In DNA, the CDR3 is TGTGCCATCAGAGGGACAGAAAACTATGGCTACACCTTC.

This clonotype was found a few times. The rearrangement uses TRBV6-1 and TRBJ1-1; D call uncertain. Deletions cut 6 bases from V and 6 bases from J, with 14 bases between. Germline CDR1 is MNHNS and CDR2 is SASEGT. The CDR3 has 13 amino acids. The CDR3, as DNA: TGTGCCAGCAGCCCCGGAGGACTCCCTGAAGCTTTCTTT. Its translation is CASSPGGLPEAFF.

This clonotype has ten or more counts. The V call is TRBV24-1, the J call TRBJ2-5; D possibly corresponds to TRBD2 (6 bases). Germline V lookup: CDR1 KGHDR, CDR2 SFDVKD. The CDR3 is 16 amino acids. The V end was cut by 5 bases, the J end by 4 bases, with 19 bases between. The DNA of the CDR3 is TGTGCCACCAGTGGTCGGGAATGGCGGGGAGTAGAGACCCAGTACTTC. Residues: CATSGREWRGVETQYF.

The chain combines TRBV7-2 with TRBJ2-5; TRBD1 agrees at 8 bases. This CDR3 has 15 amino acids. The V and J ends lost 3 bases and 4 bases, in that order; junction bases with no gene match: 7. Germline values: CDR1 SGHTA, CDR2 FQGNSA. In nucleotides, the CDR3 is TGTGCCAGCAGCTTGGCAGGGGGCAATTCAGAGACCCAGTACTTC. Translated: CASSLAGGNSETQYF.

The chain recombines TRBV7-2 with TRBJ2-7; D perhaps matches TRBD2 (5 bases). V was shortened by 5 bases and J by 6 bases, with 17 bases between the two germline ends. Germline V gives CDR1 SGHTA, CDR2 FQGNSA. This CDR3 region has 14 residues. This chain's CDR3 is CASSELVPDREQYF. For the CDR3, the DNA is TGTGCCAGCAGCGAACTAGTGCCGGATCGCGAGCAGTACTTC.

This chain uses TRBV4-2 with TRBJ2-3, with 9 bases that match TRBD1. The CDR3 is 17 residues long. The J segment lost 2 bases and the V segment lost 3 bases, leaving 9 bases of the junction unmatched. Per germline, CDR1 LGHNA and CDR2 YNFKEQ. The CDR3 coding sequence is TGTGCCAGCAGCCATAGACAGGGGGACTTGGACACAGATACGCAGTATTTT. Encoded protein: CASSHRQGDLDTDTQYF.

The chain joins TRBV6-1 to TRBJ1-5, with D tentatively TRBD1 (6 bases). The CDR3 totals 16 residues. Germline loops: CDR1 MNHNS, CDR2 SASEGT. The V end was cut by 4 bases, the J end by 6 bases, with 19 bases between. The CDR3 DNA follows: TGTGCCAGCAGTGGGACAGAGAGGGGGTACCGTCAGCCCCAGCATTTT. This sequence encodes CASSGTERGYRQPQHF.